This T cell receptor (beta chain) emerged from a study of T cells in Graves' hyperthyroidism and ophthalmopathy. There were TCR beta CDR3 regions amplified from RNA transcripts. The study used the HTBI primer set for a first-round RT-PCR of the TCR CDR3. TCRdb itself ran the multiplex PCR reads through MiXCR, one entry per CDR3 protein. This sample has about 420,000 distinct CDR3 sequences, with roughly 13% found just once. This CDR3 contains 12 residues. The V end lost 2 bases, the J end lost 5 bases, and 6 bases lay between the germline ends. Germline V gene lookup returns CDR1 KGHSH and CDR2 LQKENI.

The rearrangement uses TRBV18 and TRBJ2-5; unclear D gene. The sequence was collected from a woman under 30 with Graves' hyperthyroidism. Material: blood. The CDR3 reads CASSPELETQYF. The CDR3 DNA reads TGTGCCAGCTCACCAGAGTTGGAGACCCAGTACTTC.